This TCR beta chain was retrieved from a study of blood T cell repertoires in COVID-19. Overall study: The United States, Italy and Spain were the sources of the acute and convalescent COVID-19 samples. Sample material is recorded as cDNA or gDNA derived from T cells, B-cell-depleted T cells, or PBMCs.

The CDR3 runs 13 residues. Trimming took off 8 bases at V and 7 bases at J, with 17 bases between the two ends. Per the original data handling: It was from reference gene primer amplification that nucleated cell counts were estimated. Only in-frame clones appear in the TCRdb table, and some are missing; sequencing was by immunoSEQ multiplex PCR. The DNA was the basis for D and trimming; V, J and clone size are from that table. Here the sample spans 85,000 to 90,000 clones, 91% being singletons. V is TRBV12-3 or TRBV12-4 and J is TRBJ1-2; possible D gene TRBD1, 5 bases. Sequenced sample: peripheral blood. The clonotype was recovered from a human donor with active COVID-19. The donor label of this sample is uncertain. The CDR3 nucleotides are TGTGCCAGCCGTGCCCCAGACAGCTCTGGCTACACCTTC. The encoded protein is CASRAPDSSGYTF.